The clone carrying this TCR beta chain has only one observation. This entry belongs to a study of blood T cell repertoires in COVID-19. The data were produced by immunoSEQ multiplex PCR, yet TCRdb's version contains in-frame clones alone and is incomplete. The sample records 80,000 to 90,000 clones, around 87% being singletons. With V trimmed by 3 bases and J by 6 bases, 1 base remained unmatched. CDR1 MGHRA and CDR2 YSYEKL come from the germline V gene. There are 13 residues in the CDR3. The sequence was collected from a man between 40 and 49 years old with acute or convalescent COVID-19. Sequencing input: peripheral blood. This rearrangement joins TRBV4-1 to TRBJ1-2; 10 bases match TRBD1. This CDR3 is CASSHGTGDGYTF. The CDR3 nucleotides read TGCGCCAGCAGCCATGGGACAGGGGATGGCTACACCTTC.